These T cell receptor beta chains were read from a single sample in a study of T cell changes during pregnancy in multiple sclerosis. Some clones are missing from TCRdb's copy, which holds only in-frame ones; the method was immunoSEQ multiplex PCR. Of almost 95,000 clones listed, more than 85% are singletons. The input for sequencing was peripheral blood, taken in the first trimester of pregnancy. Every receptor here comes from a female donor with multiple sclerosis, enrolled in a pregnancy study. Each CDR3 is given with its conserved first and last residue. D genes are given only for firm matches. The size entry is marked missing in some rows and otherwise reads once, few, many or a size class.

j_gene: TRBJ2-1; abundance: -; v_gene: TRBV5-1; d_gene: TRBD2; CDR3aa: CASRGREGLYEQFF; CDR3nt: TGCGCCAGCCGAGGGCGGGAGGGCCTATATGAGCAGTTCTTC
j_gene: TRBJ1-4; abundance: -; v_gene: TRBV7-9; d_gene: -; CDR3aa: CASSPPAATNEKLFF; CDR3nt: TGTGCCAGCAGCCCTCCCGCGGCAACTAATGAAAAACTGTTTTTT
j_gene: TRBJ2-3; abundance: -; v_gene: TRBV2; d_gene: TRBD2; CDR3aa: CATRLAGGSTDTQYF; CDR3nt: TGTGCCACCAGACTAGCGGGAGGCAGCACAGATACGCAGTATTTT
j_gene: TRBJ2-2; abundance: -; v_gene: TRBV5-4; d_gene: TRBD1; CDR3aa: CASSLVRGLAGELFF; CDR3nt: TGTGCCAGCAGCTTGGTTAGGGGGCTGGCCGGGGAGCTGTTTTTT
j_gene: TRBJ2-3; abundance: -; v_gene: TRBV19; d_gene: -; CDR3aa: CASRVSGADTQYF; CDR3nt: TGTGCCAGTAGGGTCTCAGGGGCAGATACGCAGTATTTT
j_gene: TRBJ2-7; abundance: -; v_gene: TRBV18; d_gene: TRBD2; CDR3aa: CASSPPTSGTSYEQYF; CDR3nt: TGTGCCAGCTCACCACCGACTAGCGGGACCTCCTACGAGCAGTACTTC
j_gene: TRBJ2-7; abundance: -; v_gene: TRBV29-1; d_gene: -; CDR3aa: CSVYLGGGYEQYF; CDR3nt: TGCAGCGTTTACCTGGGAGGGGGATACGAGCAGTACTTC
j_gene: TRBJ2-7; abundance: -; v_gene: TRBV7-9; d_gene: TRBD1; CDR3aa: CASSPGQGGEQYF; CDR3nt: TGTGCCAGCAGTCCGGGACAGGGGGGCGAGCAGTACTTC
j_gene: TRBJ2-7; abundance: -; v_gene: TRBV5-1; d_gene: TRBD2; CDR3aa: CASSLARASGALGQYF; CDR3nt: TGCGCCAGCAGCTTGGCCAGGGCTAGCGGGGCCCTAGGGCAGTACTTC
j_gene: TRBJ2-1; abundance: -; v_gene: TRBV27; d_gene: TRBD2; CDR3aa: CASLPPGLAEQFF; CDR3nt: TGTGCCAGCCTGCCCCCGGGACTAGCCGAGCAGTTCTTC
j_gene: TRBJ1-1; abundance: -; v_gene: TRBV7-9; d_gene: -; CDR3aa: CASSSRQPTRNTEAFF; CDR3nt: TGTGCCAGCAGCTCACGACAGCCAACACGGAACACTGAAGCTTTCTTT
j_gene: TRBJ2-1; abundance: -; v_gene: TRBV4-1; d_gene: -; CDR3aa: CASSQVDMGWVYNEQFF; CDR3nt: TGCGCCAGCAGCCAAGTGGACATGGGGTGGGTATACAATGAGCAGTTCTTC
j_gene: TRBJ2-7; abundance: once; v_gene: TRBV6-5; d_gene: -; CDR3aa: CASSRGNYEQYF; CDR3nt: TGTGCCAGCAGTAGGGGGAACTACGAGCAGTACTTC
j_gene: TRBJ2-7; abundance: -; v_gene: TRBV2; d_gene: -; CDR3aa: CASRDFYEQYF; CDR3nt: TGTGCCAGCAGGGACTTCTACGAGCAGTACTTC
j_gene: TRBJ2-7; abundance: -; v_gene: TRBV6-1; d_gene: TRBD1; CDR3aa: CASNQGANEQYF; CDR3nt: TGTGCCAGCAACCAGGGGGCCAACGAGCAGTACTTC
j_gene: TRBJ2-2; abundance: -; v_gene: TRBV7-9; d_gene: -; CDR3aa: CASSIATGELFF; CDR3nt: TGTGCCAGCAGTATAGCAACCGGGGAGCTGTTTTTT
j_gene: TRBJ2-7; abundance: -; v_gene: TRBV6-5; d_gene: TRBD1; CDR3aa: CASKKGQGRHEQYF; CDR3nt: TGTGCCAGCAAGAAGGGACAGGGTCGTCACGAGCAGTACTTC
j_gene: TRBJ2-3; abundance: -; v_gene: TRBV15; d_gene: -; CDR3aa: CATSRPRDSFTDTQYF; CDR3nt: TGTGCCACCAGCAGGCCCCGGGACTCCTTCACAGATACGCAGTATTTT
j_gene: TRBJ2-7; abundance: -; v_gene: TRBV4-3; d_gene: TRBD2; CDR3aa: CASSQRSSGSGEQYF; CDR3nt: TGCGCCAGCAGCCAAAGATCTAGCGGGAGTGGAGAGCAGTACTTC
j_gene: TRBJ2-3; abundance: -; v_gene: TRBV5-4; d_gene: TRBD2; CDR3aa: CASSLFSREGGTDTQYF; CDR3nt: TGTGCCAGCAGCTTGTTCTCGCGGGAGGGTGGGACAGATACGCAGTATTTT
j_gene: TRBJ2-3; abundance: -; v_gene: TRBV4-1; d_gene: -; CDR3aa: CASSQSPLGASDTQYF; CDR3nt: TGCGCCAGCAGCCAATCCCCCCTGGGAGCTTCAGATACGCAGTATTTT
j_gene: TRBJ1-5; abundance: -; v_gene: TRBV7-8; d_gene: TRBD1; CDR3aa: CASSHRDRGESQPQHF; CDR3nt: TGTGCCAGCAGCCATAGGGACAGGGGGGAAAGTCAGCCCCAGCATTTT
j_gene: TRBJ1-1; abundance: -; v_gene: TRBV7-9; d_gene: -; CDR3aa: CASRPLGDTEAFF; CDR3nt: TGTGCCAGCAGACCGCTCGGGGACACTGAAGCTTTCTTT
j_gene: TRBJ2-5; abundance: once; v_gene: TRBV29-1; d_gene: TRBD1; CDR3aa: CSVGGSGGIETQYF; CDR3nt: TGCAGCGTAGGGGGATCAGGGGGCATTGAGACCCAGTACTTC
j_gene: TRBJ1-5; abundance: once; v_gene: TRBV10-3; d_gene: -; CDR3aa: CAISEEGSQPQHF; CDR3nt: TGTGCCATCAGTGAGGAGGGTTCTCAGCCCCAGCATTTT
j_gene: TRBJ2-3; abundance: -; v_gene: TRBV5-1; d_gene: TRBD1; CDR3aa: CASSLVLQGPDTQYF; CDR3nt: TGCGCCAGCAGCTTGGTCTTACAGGGGCCAGATACGCAGTATTTT
j_gene: TRBJ2-7; abundance: -; v_gene: TRBV5-4; d_gene: -; CDR3aa: CASSLQGSYEQYF; CDR3nt: TGTGCCAGCAGTTTGCAGGGCTCCTACGAGCAGTACTTC